A single sample is the source of the 17 T cell receptor beta chains below, sequenced in a study of radiation and T cells in renal cell carcinoma. Documented treatment: treatment-naive control, cytoreductive nephrectomy. The table came from immunoSEQ multiplex PCR; TCRdb's copy has only in-frame clones and leaves some out. This sample has approximately 25,000 clones; around half occur once, and the top ten carry less than 25%. The sample consisted of tumor tissue, taken from a patient whose treatment was nephrectomy without radiotherapy. Source of these receptors: a human donor with renal cell carcinoma.

CDR3 loop: CASSLDGYNSPLHF. The CDR3 DNA sequence: TGCGCCAGCAGCTTGGATGGTTATAATTCACCCCTCCACTTT. This chain links TRBV5-1 with TRBJ1-6; unclear D gene. The V and J ends lost 0 bases and 4 bases respectively, with 5 bases between them. Germline V gene sequence: CDR1 SGHRS, CDR2 YFSETQ. The CDR3 is 14 residues long.

In this sample, this clone turned up a few times. The chain couples TRBV5-6 to TRBJ1-2; D call uncertain. The CDR3 is 14 amino acids. The V and J ends lost 0 bases and 7 bases respectively, with 13 bases between them. The germline CDR1 and CDR2 sequences are SGHDT and YYEEEE. CDR3 nucleotide sequence: TGTGCCAGCAGCTTGGTTGGGCCAGTCAGTGGCTACACCTTC. This gives the protein CASSLVGPVSGYTF.

The chain employs TRBV15 and TRBJ1-2, with D possibly being TRBD1 (6 bases). Germline lookup yields CDR1 LNHNV and CDR2 YYDKDF (reference sequence). Trimming removed 6 bases from V and 5 bases from J, with 16 bases in between. The CDR3 extends over 14 amino acids. The CDR3 DNA sequence: TGTGCCACCAGGGGTCCGACAGGAGGTTATGGCTACACCTTC. This translates into CATRGPTGGYGYTF. Full variable domain (rest looked up from reference TRBV15 and TRBJ1-2): DAMVIQNPRYQVTQFGKPVTLSCSQTLNHNVMYWYQQKSSQAPKLLFHYYDKDFNNEADTPDNFQSRRPNTSFCFLDIRSPGLGDTAMYLCATRGPTGGYGYTFGSGTRLTVV.

This clone was counted a few times. The genes are TRBV18 and TRBJ2-7, with D perhaps TRBD1 or TRBD2 (5 bases each). With 5 bases removed from V and 0 bases from J, the gap between germline ends came to 11 bases. The length of the CDR3 is 14 residues. CDR1 is KGHSH and CDR2 is LQKENI in the germline V gene. In DNA form, the CDR3 reads TGTGCCAGCTCATCCGGGACGGCCTCCTACGAGCAGTACTTC. Translation: CASSSGTASYEQYF. Full variable domain (rest looked up from reference TRBV18 and TRBJ2-7): NAGVMQNPRHLVRRRGQEARLRCSPMKGHSHVYWYRQLPEEGLKFMVYLQKENIIDESGMPKERFSAEFPKEGPSILRIQQVVRGDSAAYFCASSSGTASYEQYFGPGTRLTVT.

This chain joins TRBV2 and TRBJ2-7; 7 bases agree with TRBD1. Germline V gives CDR1 SNHLY, CDR2 FYNNEI. The CDR3 is made up of 15 amino acids. V was clipped by 7 bases and J by 0 bases; unmatched bases: 9. The chain's CDR3 is CASIGHWDSSYEQYF. In DNA, the CDR3 is TGTGCCAGCATCGGGCACTGGGACAGCTCCTACGAGCAGTACTTC.

The chain links TRBV4-1 to TRBJ2-1; 9 nucleotides line up with TRBD2. CDR3 length: 17 residues. After removal of 0 bases from V and 8 bases from J, the junction contained 11 bases not matched to a gene. Germline V lookup: CDR1 MGHRA, CDR2 YSYEKL. The CDR3 protein is CASSQEPRGGLRDEQFF. Written as DNA, the CDR3 is TGCGCCAGCAGCCAAGAACCGCGGGGGGGCCTCCGAGATGAGCAGTTCTTC.

The genes are TRBV25-1 and TRBJ1-2; possible D gene TRBD1, 6 bases. Germline V CDR1 and CDR2: MGHDK, SYGVNS. The CDR3 spans 11 residues. Trimming took off 6 bases at V and 7 bases at J, with 9 bases between the two ends. The CDR3 spells CASSGTTGYTF. CDR3 in DNA: TGTGCCAGCAGCGGGACAACTGGCTACACCTTC.

This rearrangement joins TRBV6-6 to TRBJ1-4; D gene unclear. The germline V gene encodes CDR1 MNHNY and CDR2 SVGAGI (reference sequence). V shed 0 bases and J shed 8 bases, with 13 bases lying between them. CDR3 length: 15 amino acids. DNA of the CDR3: TGTGCCAGCAGTTACTCATGGGGAGCGGGCGAAAAACTGTTTTTT. Translation: CASSYSWGAGEKLFF.

Worth noting for this clone: One end of the junction does not line up with germline, which may come from a read error. The CDR3, as DNA: TGTGCCAGCAGTGAAGCGACTAGCGGGGGCTCGGGTTTC. This encodes CASSEATSGGSGF. V and J are TRBV6-1 and TRBJ2-7, with 12 bases lining up with TRBD2. The CDR3 is 13 residues long. Per the germline V gene, CDR1 is MNHNS and CDR2 is SASEGT.

This clone was detected ten times or more. This chain connects TRBV6-5 to TRBJ1-1; D gene ambiguous. The CDR3 is made up of 14 amino acids. V lost 2 bases and J lost 1, with 8 bases in between. The germline V gene has CDR1 MNHEY and CDR2 SVGAGI. CDR3: CASSYRGRNTEAFF. DNA for the CDR3: TGTGCCAGCAGTTACCGAGGACGGAACACTGAAGCTTTCTTT.

This clone ranks as medium-sized. CDR3 nucleotides: TGTGCCAGCAGTGCCCGCCGGACAGGGATTTCGAGTGAGCAGTTCTTC. It codes for CASSARRTGISSEQFF. The chain employs TRBV6-1 and TRBJ2-1, with 8 positions matching TRBD1. With V trimmed by 4 bases and J by 9 bases, 14 bases remained unmatched. This CDR3 comprises 16 residues. Germline V gene sequence: CDR1 MNHNS, CDR2 SASEGT.

This clone is termed medium-sized. V usage is TRBV2 and J usage is TRBJ1-2; no definite D call. Germline V lookup: CDR1 SNHLY, CDR2 FYNNEI. This CDR3 comprises 13 residues. V was pared by 4 bases and J by 3 bases, with 9 bases between. CDR3 loop: CASSVDGDYGYTF. In DNA form, the CDR3 reads TGTGCCAGCAGTGTGGATGGAGACTATGGCTACACCTTC.

This chain uses TRBV19 with TRBJ1-6; 10 nucleotides agree with TRBD1. Germline CDR1 reads LNHDA; CDR2 reads SQIVND (reference sequence). Unmatched junction bases numbered 6, after V lost 6 bases and J lost 7 bases. The CDR3 runs to 15 residues. This CDR3 reads CASSPRTGGNSPLHF. Here the CDR3 DNA reads TGTGCCAGTAGCCCCCGGACAGGGGGGAATTCACCCCTCCACTTT.

This clone was observed a single time. The rearrangement uses TRBV5-8 and TRBJ2-7; the D is unclear. The CDR3 contains 15 residues. CDR1 is SGHTS and CDR2 is YDEGEE in the germline V gene. Trimming cost V 0 bases and J 3 bases, with 13 bases left between them. This CDR3 reads CASSLETPGRYEQYF. CDR3 nucleotides: TGTGCCAGCAGCTTGGAGACCCCGGGCCGCTACGAGCAGTACTTC.

This clone was recorded once. The chain employs TRBV21-1 and TRBJ2-7; the listed D gene, TRBD1, was not tested against the DNA. TRBV21-1 is a recognized pseudogene. CDR3 length: 18 amino acids. This chain's CDR3 is CASSGSSDRGQPSYEQYF. CDR3 coding DNA: TGTGCCAGCAGCGGATCCTCGGACAGGGGTCAACCCTCCTACGAGCAGTACTTC.

The gene calls are TRBV15 and TRBJ1-2; 9 bases are a match to TRBD1. CDR1 and CDR2 from the germline V gene are LNHNV and YYDKDF (reference sequence). This CDR3 comprises 13 residues. The ends lost 10 bases at V and 1 base at J; junction bases unmatched: 4. CDR3 nucleotides: TGTGCCATAGCGGGACAGGGTAACTATGGCTACACCTTC. It codes for CAIAGQGNYGYTF.

This clone came up once. The chain is built from TRBV27 and TRBJ2-7, with 7 bases identical to TRBD2. Unmatched junction bases numbered 11, after V lost 7 bases and J lost 2 bases. CDR1 is MNHEY and CDR2 is SMNVEV in the germline V gene (reference sequence). CDR3 size: 15 residues. CDR3 loop: CASTQLPGGAYEQYF. CDR3 sequence (DNA): TGTGCCAGCACTCAACTACCGGGGGGAGCCTACGAGCAGTACTTC.